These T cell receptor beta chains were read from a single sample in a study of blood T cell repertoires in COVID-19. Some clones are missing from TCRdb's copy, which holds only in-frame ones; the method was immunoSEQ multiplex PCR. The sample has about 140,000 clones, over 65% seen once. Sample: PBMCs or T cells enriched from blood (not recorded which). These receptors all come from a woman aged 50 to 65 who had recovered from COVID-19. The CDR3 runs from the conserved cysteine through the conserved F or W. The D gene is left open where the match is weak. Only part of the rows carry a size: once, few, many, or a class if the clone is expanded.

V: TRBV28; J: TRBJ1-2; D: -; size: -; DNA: TGTGCCAGCAGTTTGGGCAGTAACTATGGCTACACCTTC; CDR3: CASSLGSNYGYTF
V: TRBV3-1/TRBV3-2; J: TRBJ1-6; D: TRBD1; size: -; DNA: TGTGCCAGCAGCCAGGCCGCCGGCGAGGGGGCTGGGTCACCCCTCCACTTT; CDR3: CASSQAAGEGAGSPLHF
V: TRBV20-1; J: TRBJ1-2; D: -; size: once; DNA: TGCAGTGCTAGGGAGTACTTTAGCACCTTC; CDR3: CSAREYFSTF
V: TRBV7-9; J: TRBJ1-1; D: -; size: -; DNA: TGTGCCAGCAGCGGGGGGAATTCGAACACTGAAGCTTTCTTT; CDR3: CASSGGNSNTEAFF
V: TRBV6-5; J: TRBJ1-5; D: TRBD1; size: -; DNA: TGTGCCAGCAGTTACAGACAGGGCCCCAATCAGCCCCAGCATTTT; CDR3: CASSYRQGPNQPQHF
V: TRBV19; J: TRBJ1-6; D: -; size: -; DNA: TGTGCCAGTAGTATACGGGAGCAGGGATATAATTCACCCCTCCACTTT; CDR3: CASSIREQGYNSPLHF
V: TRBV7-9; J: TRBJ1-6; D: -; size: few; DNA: TGTGCCAGCAGCTTGGAGTCCTATAATTCACCCCTCCACTTT; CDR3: CASSLESYNSPLHF
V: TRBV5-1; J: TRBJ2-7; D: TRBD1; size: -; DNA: TGCGCCAGCAGCCAGGACAGGGCCTACTACGAGCAGTACTTC; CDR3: CASSQDRAYYEQYF
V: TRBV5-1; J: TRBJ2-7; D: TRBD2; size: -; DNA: TGCGCCAGCAGCTTGGCGGGGGGGACCTACGAGCAGTACTTC; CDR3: CASSLAGGTYEQYF
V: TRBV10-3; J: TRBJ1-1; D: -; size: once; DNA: TGTGCCATCAGTGAGTCGAGTCAGAACACTGAAGCTTTCTTT; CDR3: CAISESSQNTEAFF
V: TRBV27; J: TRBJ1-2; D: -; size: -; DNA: TGTGCCAGCAGTTGGGCCAGGGGAACTGGCTACACCTTC; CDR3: CASSWARGTGYTF
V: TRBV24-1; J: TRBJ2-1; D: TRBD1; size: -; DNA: TGTGCCACCAGTGACCAGGACAGGGGGCGCGATGAGCAGTTCTTC; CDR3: CATSDQDRGRDEQFF
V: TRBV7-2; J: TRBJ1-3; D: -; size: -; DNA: TGTGCCAGCAGCCTACAGTCCAGCTCTGGAAACACCATATATTTT; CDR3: CASSLQSSSGNTIYF
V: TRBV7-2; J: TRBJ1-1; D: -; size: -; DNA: TGTGCCAGCAGCTTAGTTGGGGGCCGGTACACTGAAGCTTTCTTT; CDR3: CASSLVGGRYTEAFF
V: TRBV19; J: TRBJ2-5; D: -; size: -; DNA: TGTGCCAGTAGTGACCGACTGGTGACCCAGTACTTC; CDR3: CASSDRLVTQYF
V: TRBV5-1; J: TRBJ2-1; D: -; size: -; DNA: TGCGCCAGCAGCTCGGTGGGGCAGGCCAGCTCCTACAATGAGCAGTTCTTC; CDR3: CASSSVGQASSYNEQFF
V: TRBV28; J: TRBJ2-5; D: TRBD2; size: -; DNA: TGTGCCAGCTTCTCGTTGCGGGGGGGCCGAGAGACCCAGTACTTC; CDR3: CASFSLRGGRETQYF
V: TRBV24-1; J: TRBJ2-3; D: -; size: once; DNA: TGTGCCACCAGTGATGGGGCGACAGTTGGGATGTTCTTTACGCAGTATTTT; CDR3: CATSDGATVGMFFTQYF
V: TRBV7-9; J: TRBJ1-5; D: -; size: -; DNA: TGTGCCAGCAGCTCGTCAGGGGGCAATCAGCCCCAGCATTTT; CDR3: CASSSSGGNQPQHF
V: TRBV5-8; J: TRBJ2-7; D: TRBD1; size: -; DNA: TGTGCCACCTCAGACAGGGTTGGCTACGAGCAGTACTTC; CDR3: CATSDRVGYEQYF
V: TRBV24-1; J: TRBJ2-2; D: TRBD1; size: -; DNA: TGTGCCACCAGTGACCGGACAGGCGGCACCGGGGAGCTGTTTTTT; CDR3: CATSDRTGGTGELFF
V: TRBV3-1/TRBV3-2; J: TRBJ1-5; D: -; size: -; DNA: TGTGCCAGCAGCCAAGGGCAGATCAGCAATCAGCCCCAGCATTTT; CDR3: CASSQGQISNQPQHF
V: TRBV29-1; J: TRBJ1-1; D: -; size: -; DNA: TGCAGCGTTGACGCTACGGGGGGGAGGACTGAAGCTTTCTTT; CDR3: CSVDATGGRTEAFF
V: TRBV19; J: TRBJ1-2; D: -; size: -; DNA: TGTGCCAGTAGTACAGGGGAGTCTGGTGGCTACACCTTC; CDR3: CASSTGESGGYTF
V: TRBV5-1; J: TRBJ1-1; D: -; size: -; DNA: TGCGCCAGCAGCTTGGGCAGGGGCGCGAGATTCGTGTTCTTT; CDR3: CASSLGRGARFVFF
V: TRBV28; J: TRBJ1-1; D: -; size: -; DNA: TGTGCCAGCAGTTTAACTTCCATGAACACTGAAGCTTTCTTT; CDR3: CASSLTSMNTEAFF